This T cell receptor beta chain comes out of a study of cytotoxic CD8 clonotypes in ibrutinib-treated CLL. Looking at the study overall: Among the samples, the mean was approximately 250,000 productive templates and 85,000 to 95,000 productive rearrangements.

This clone came up a few times. Sequencing used immunoSEQ multiplex PCR; TCRdb keeps in-frame clones, though not all of them. The sample lists about 29,000 clones, 62% occurring once. From germline, CDR1 is SGHNT and CDR2 YENEEA. This CDR3 region has 18 residues. The V and J ends lost 0 bases and 0 bases, in that order; junction bases with no gene match: 8. The rearrangement joins TRBV11-3 to TRBJ2-1; 7 positions match TRBD2. This material consisted of PBMCs, taken before ibrutinib treatment. This sequence originates from a human donor with chronic lymphocytic leukemia. The CDR3 is CASSLDRVAGSSYNEQFF. In nucleotides, the CDR3 is TGTGCCAGCAGCTTAGATCGTGTAGCGGGCAGCTCCTACAATGAGCAGTTCTTC.